The 30 T cell receptor beta chains presented below share a single source sample, sequenced in a study of blood T cell dynamics during melanoma immunotherapy. Specified time point: pre-treatment baseline. Assay: immunoSEQ multiplex PCR; the TCRdb copy retains only in-frame clones and omits some. Found here are under 6,500 clones, about 85% of them singletons; the top ten hold 3.3%. Sequencing was performed on blood, taken from a patient treated with checkpoint blockade. Receptors originate from a human donor with melanoma.

The genes are TRBV6-6 and TRBJ1-1; 7 bases line up with TRBD1. In germline, CDR1 is MNHNY, CDR2 SVGAGI (reference sequence). The CDR3 loop spans 13 amino acids. V lost 2 bases, J lost 8 bases, and 5 bases stayed unmatched. The CDR3 bases are TGTGCCAGCAGTTACCGCCAGGGGGGAGAAGCTTTCTTT. Translated: CASSYRQGGEAFF.

The V call is TRBV7-2, the J call TRBJ2-4, with TRBD2 matching 14 bases. The ends lost 4 bases at V and 0 bases at J; junction bases unmatched: 5. The CDR3 consists of 18 residues. Germline assignment: CDR1 SGHTA and CDR2 FQGNSA. CDR3 region: CASSSGLAGALAKNIQYF. The CDR3 bases are TGTGCCAGCAGCTCGGGACTAGCGGGGGCCCTAGCCAAAAACATTCAGTACTTC.

This chain connects TRBV11-2 to TRBJ2-7; D not certain. Germline CDR1 SGHAT, CDR2 FQNNGV. The V and J ends lost 4 bases and 6 bases respectively, with 7 bases between them. CDR3 size: 11 residues. CDR3 sequence reads: CASSSLSEQYF. The CDR3, as DNA: TGTGCCAGCAGCTCCTTGTCCGAGCAGTACTTC.

The chain combines TRBV5-4 with TRBJ1-4; D is perhaps TRBD1 (5 bases). V was shortened by 4 bases and J by 8 bases, with 12 bases between the two germline ends. The CDR3 is 13 residues long. Per the germline V gene, CDR1 is SGHNT and CDR2 is YYREEE (reference sequence). The chain's CDR3 is CASSTGGSEKLFF. CDR3 bases: TGTGCCAGCAGCACCGGGGGATCGGAAAAACTGTTTTTT.

This chain connects TRBV6-1 to TRBJ1-2, with a tentative D call TRBD1 (6 bases). V lost 4 bases, J lost 4 bases, and 10 bases lay in between. This CDR3 has 13 amino acids. Germline CDR1 and CDR2: MNHNS and SASEGT. CDR3 nucleotide sequence: TGTGCCAGCAGTGTCAGGGGAGGCTATGGCTACACCTTC. This sequence encodes CASSVRGGYGYTF.

The V and J genes are TRBV28 and TRBJ1-5; TRBD1 matches at 12 bases. Germline values: CDR1 MDHEN, CDR2 SYDVKM. J gave up 6 bases and V 5 bases, and 8 bases lay outside the gene matches. The CDR3 has 16 amino acids. The CDR3 DNA reads TGTGCCAGCAGTCCCTCGGGACAGGGGGCTTCTCAGCCCCAGCATTTT. Translation gives CASSPSGQGASQPQHF.

This chain connects TRBV5-8 to TRBJ2-6; 8 bases are a match to TRBD1. In germline, CDR1 is SGHTS, CDR2 YDEGEE. There are 16 residues in the CDR3. J was trimmed by 4 bases and V by 0 bases; bases with no gene match: 3. The CDR3 spells CASSLGQGSGANVLTF. The CDR3 DNA is TGTGCCAGCAGCTTGGGACAGGGGTCAGGGGCCAACGTCCTGACTTTC.

This clone was seen only once. The J gene is TRBJ2-4, the V gene TRBV5-1; D may be TRBD1 or TRBD2 (5 bases each). The V end lost 0 bases, the J end lost 10 bases, and 17 bases lay between the germline ends. Germline loops: CDR1 SGHRS, CDR2 YFSETQ. CDR3 length: 15 residues. This CDR3 reads CASSLDRGEGIIQYF. For the CDR3, the DNA is TGCGCCAGCAGCTTGGACCGGGGCGAGGGGATAATTCAGTACTTC.

V usage is TRBV27 and J usage is TRBJ2-1; D not certain. Germline V lookup: CDR1 MNHEY, CDR2 SMNVEV (reference sequence). The length of the CDR3 is 14 residues. V was shortened by 2 bases and J by 7 bases, with 12 bases between the two germline ends. The CDR3 sequence: CASSLEASWNEQFF. The CDR3 region has the DNA TGTGCCAGCAGTTTAGAAGCGAGTTGGAATGAGCAGTTCTTC.

The rearrangement links TRBV5-4 to TRBJ2-1, with a possible D match to TRBD2 (5 bases). Germline loops: CDR1 SGHNT, CDR2 YYREEE (reference sequence). The CDR3 totals 12 residues. V lost 7 bases to trimming and J lost 0 bases, with 5 bases between them. The CDR3 DNA follows: TGTGCCAGCGGGAGCTCCTACAATGAGCAGTTCTTC. Residues: CASGSSYNEQFF.

The J gene is TRBJ2-5, the V gene TRBV29-1; D may be TRBD2 (6 bases). V was trimmed by 6 bases and J by 4 bases, leaving 15 bases between them. The CDR3 has 13 amino acids. Looked up from germline, CDR1 is SQVTM and CDR2 is ANQGSEA. CDR3 sequence: CSVHLRGLETQYF. CDR3 sequence (DNA): TGCAGCGTCCATCTCCGGGGGTTAGAGACCCAGTACTTC.

This chain uses TRBV11-2 with TRBJ2-1, with D unresolved. Germline-derived CDR1 and CDR2 are SGHAT and FQNNGV. Trimming stripped 3 bases from V and 0 bases from J, with 9 bases between. There are 15 residues in the CDR3. DNA for the CDR3: TGTGCCAGCAGCTTGCGACGGATCTCCTACAATGAGCAGTTCTTC. It is translated as CASSLRRISYNEQFF.

The chain carries TRBV7-2 and TRBJ2-7, with D perhaps TRBD2 (6 bases). The CDR3 sequence is 16 residues long. Looked up from germline, CDR1 is SGHTA and CDR2 is FQGNSA. V was pared by 7 bases and J by 4 bases, with 23 bases between. CDR3 coding DNA: TGTGCCAGCACCCCTTCCGGAGGGCCGAGCGGGTACGAGCAGTACTTC. Its protein is CASTPSGGPSGYEQYF.

The chain carries TRBV6-6 and TRBJ1-1, with D uncertain. Germline CDR1 MNHNY, CDR2 SVGAGI (reference sequence). V was shortened by 2 bases and J by 10 bases, with 11 bases between the two germline ends. The CDR3 consists of 12 residues. The CDR3 sequence: CASSYREGRAFF. The CDR3 DNA follows: TGTGCCAGCAGTTACCGAGAGGGTCGAGCTTTCTTT.

The chain is built from TRBV4-3 and TRBJ2-3, with D tentatively TRBD2 (7 bases). Germline assignment: CDR1 LGHNA and CDR2 YSLEER. V was clipped by 0 bases and J by 6 bases, with 19 bases between them. The CDR3 is 17 residues long. The CDR3 sequence: CASSQDPSRGGADTQYF. The DNA for the CDR3 is TGCGCCAGCAGCCAAGATCCGTCTAGAGGGGGGGCCGATACGCAGTATTTT.

The J gene is TRBJ1-2, the V gene TRBV30, with a possible D match to TRBD1 (6 bases). Trimming removed 8 bases at V and 9 bases at J, with 28 bases between. The germline V gene encodes CDR1 GTSNPN and CDR2 SVGIG (reference sequence). This CDR3 spans 15 amino acids. The CDR3 DNA reads as TGTGCCCGCGGGGGGGCATCCGGCGGTCTTGTGCGCTACACCTTC. Translation: CARGGASGGLVRYTF.

Only one count was recorded for this clone. The same CDR3 can be traced to other DNA sequences in this sample. The chain uses TRBV6-5 and TRBJ2-7, with a weak D call TRBD2 (7 bases). CDR1 and CDR2 (germline): MNHEY, SVGAGI. The CDR3 is 15 residues long. V shed 6 bases and J shed 3 bases, with 18 bases lying between them. CDR3 sequence (DNA): TGTGCCAGCAGCACGGTAGGGGGAGGGATCTACGAGCAGTACTTC. Translated: CASSTVGGGIYEQYF.

The V and J genes are TRBV7-9 and TRBJ1-1, with 7 nucleotides matching TRBD1. V was clipped by 5 bases and J by 3 bases; unmatched bases: 18. This CDR3 has 18 amino acids. The germline CDR1 and CDR2 sequences are SEHNR and FQNEAQ (reference sequence). CDR3 sequence: CASSLWGTGAGADTEAFF. CDR3 nucleotide sequence: TGTGCCAGCAGCCTTTGGGGCACAGGGGCTGGGGCGGACACTGAAGCTTTCTTT.

The chain joins TRBV7-2 to TRBJ2-5, with D perhaps TRBD2 (7 bases). Looked up from germline, CDR1 is SGHTA and CDR2 is FQGNSA. Trimming took 5 bases from V and 5 from J, leaving 21 bases between them. CDR3 size: 16 residues. The CDR3 is CASSPRAGGGPETQYF. DNA for the CDR3: TGTGCCAGCAGCCCAAGGGCTGGGGGGGGGCCCGAGACCCAGTACTTC.

The CDR3 loop reads CASSLGRVNEQFF. The CDR3 bases are TGCGCCAGCAGCTTGGGCAGGGTCAATGAGCAGTTCTTC. This chain links TRBV5-1 with TRBJ2-1, with D tentatively TRBD1 (5 bases). CDR3 length: 13 residues. The V gene lost 0 bases and the J gene lost 6 bases, with 7 bases spanning the gap. The germline V gene has CDR1 SGHRS and CDR2 YFSETQ.

This clone was seen a single time. The gene calls are TRBV29-1 and TRBJ1-1; possible D gene TRBD1, 6 bases. Trimming took 5 bases from V and 0 from J, leaving 16 bases between them. Germline V gene sequence: CDR1 SQVTM, CDR2 ANQGSEA. CDR3 size: 15 residues. CDR3 in DNA: TGCAGCGTTTATCAGGGGTCGGCATTGAACACTGAAGCTTTCTTT. Amino acids: CSVYQGSALNTEAFF.

The chain links TRBV6-5 to TRBJ1-4; D is unresolved. The germline V and J ends were trimmed by 6 bases and 4 bases, with 3 bases remaining between them. Germline CDR1 and CDR2: MNHEY and SVGAGI. The CDR3 loop spans 11 amino acids. This CDR3 is CASRDNEKLFF. The DNA of the CDR3 is TGTGCCAGCAGGGATAATGAAAAACTGTTTTTT.

The chain has TRBV7-9 and TRBJ1-1; 9 positions agree with TRBD1. Germline V gives CDR1 SEHNR, CDR2 FQNEAQ (reference sequence). J was trimmed by 4 bases and V by 11 bases; bases with no gene match: 8. CDR3 length: 13 amino acids. The CDR3 bases are TGTGCCGGGACAGGGTATGTCGGCACTGAAGCTTTCTTT. Translation: CAGTGYVGTEAFF.

This clone showed up just a few times. V and J are TRBV5-4 and TRBJ1-1; D not certain. The V end lost 0 bases, the J end lost 4 bases, and 7 bases lay between the germline ends. The CDR3 spans 13 residues. Germline CDR1 and CDR2: SGHNT and YYREEE (reference sequence). The CDR3 spells CASSLVGPTEAFF. Written as DNA, the CDR3 is TGTGCCAGCAGCTTGGTAGGGCCCACTGAAGCTTTCTTT. Looking up the rest from reference TRBV5-4 and TRBJ1-1 gives the full variable domain: ETGVTQSPTHLIKTRGQQVTLRCSSQSGHNTVSWYQQALGQGPQFIFQYYREEENGRGNFPPRFSGLQFPNYSSELNVNALELDDSALYLCASSLVGPTEAFFGQGTRLTVV.

The chain couples TRBV11-2 to TRBJ1-6; possibly TRBD1 for D (5 bases). Deletions cut 5 bases from V and 2 bases from J, with 7 bases between. The CDR3 length is 14 residues. Per the germline V gene, CDR1 is SGHAT and CDR2 is FQNNGV. CDR3 amino acids: CASSRGAYNSPLHF. In nucleotides, the CDR3 is TGTGCCAGCAGCCGGGGGGCCTATAATTCACCCCTCCACTTT.

This chain connects TRBV29-1 to TRBJ1-1; TRBD1 might be the D (6 bases). The germline V and J ends were trimmed by 6 bases and 3 bases, with 14 bases remaining between them. The CDR3 length is 13 residues. Germline V lookup: CDR1 SQVTM, CDR2 ANQGSEA. In DNA form, the CDR3 reads TGCAGCGTATCCAGAGGGGGGGACACTGAAGCTTTCTTT. Protein sequence: CSVSRGGDTEAFF. The full variable domain, completed using reference TRBV29-1 and TRBJ1-1, is SAVISQKPSRDICQRGTSLTIQCQVDSQVTMMFWYRQQPGQSLTLIATANQGSEATYESGFVIDKFPISRPNLTFSTLTVSNMSPEDSSIYLCSVSRGGDTEAFFGQGTRLTVV.

The CDR3 region is CASRDRGPGTDTQYF. The CDR3, as DNA: TGTGCCAGCAGAGACAGGGGGCCCGGGACAGATACGCAGTATTTT. The rearrangement joins TRBV6-1 to TRBJ2-3, with TRBD1 identical over 10 bases. The V and J ends lost 6 bases and 3 bases, in that order; junction bases with no gene match: 6. CDR3 length equals 15 residues. Germline V lookup: CDR1 MNHNS, CDR2 SASEGT.

The chain has TRBV7-2 and TRBJ2-2, with TRBD1 matching 8 bases. This CDR3 is built from 17 residues. The germline V gene encodes CDR1 SGHTA and CDR2 FQGNSA. The J segment lost 3 bases and the V segment lost 5 bases, leaving 11 bases of the junction unmatched. The CDR3 here is CASSGNRGVGYTGELFF. Here the CDR3 DNA reads TGTGCCAGCAGCGGAAACAGGGGGGTGGGATACACCGGGGAGCTGTTTTTT.

This clone turned up a few times. J is TRBJ1-6 and V is TRBV18, with a weak D call TRBD1 (5 bases). CDR1 KGHSH and CDR2 LQKENI come from the germline V gene. Trimming pared 2 bases from V and 9 bases from J, leaving 11 bases between. The CDR3 contains 14 residues. CDR3 sequence reads: CASSPEGQGSPLHF. DNA for the CDR3: TGTGCCAGCTCACCAGAGGGGCAGGGTTCACCCCTCCACTTT.

V and J are TRBV2 and TRBJ2-5; D tentatively fits TRBD1 or TRBD2 (5 bases each). The CDR3 is 14 residues long. Trimming removed 7 bases at V and 5 bases at J, with 17 bases between. Per the germline V gene, CDR1 is SNHLY and CDR2 is FYNNEI. The DNA for the CDR3 is TGTGCCAGCATGGGGGAGAGGGGAAGGGAGACCCAGTACTTC. It translates to CASMGERGRETQYF.